The T cell receptor beta chain described here comes from a study of blood T cell repertoires in COVID-19. About the study: Italy, Spain and the United States were the sources of the convalescent and acute COVID-19 samples. From T cells, B-cell-depleted T cells, or PBMCs came the material, which was cDNA or gDNA.

Using immunoSEQ multiplex PCR, the repertoire was profiled, and TCRdb retains in-frame clones only, with some absent. The data contain 400,000 to 450,000 clones, roughly nine tenths of them singletons. Germline V lookup: CDR1 SGHRS, CDR2 YFSETQ. V lost 4 bases and J 3 bases, leaving 19 bases between the germline ends. The CDR3 totals 17 residues. This receptor was taken from a man in his thirties or forties who had recovered from COVID-19. V usage is TRBV5-1 and J usage is TRBJ2-2; D is perhaps TRBD1 (6 bases). The sample taken for sequencing was PBMCs or T cells enriched from blood (not recorded which). The chain's CDR3 is CASSTNAQGWDTGELFF. The CDR3 coding sequence is TGCGCCAGCAGCACTAACGCACAGGGTTGGGACACCGGGGAGCTGTTTTTT.